The 30 T cell receptor beta chains presented below share a single source sample, sequenced in a study of OX40 agonist ivuxolimab in advanced cancers. Generated by immunoSEQ multiplex PCR, the TCRdb table keeps only in-frame clones and is missing some. The repertoire consists of 65,000 to 90,000 clones, with approximately 80% occurring once and the leading ten covering around 2.7%. Material: CD4+ or CD8+ T cells sorted from blood, obtained in a trial of the OX40 agonist ivuxolimab. Receptors originate from an adult with an advanced solid tumor such as melanoma, head and neck, liver or kidney cancer.

The chain links TRBV7-2 to TRBJ1-2; 8 nucleotides match TRBD1. Trimming cost V 6 bases and J 0 bases; bases outside gene matches: 9. Germline-derived CDR1 and CDR2 are SGHTA and FQGNSA. This CDR3 spans 16 amino acids. CDR3 in amino acids: CASSFLGQETNYGYTF. Written as DNA, the CDR3 is TGTGCCAGCAGTTTTCTGGGACAGGAGACTAACTATGGCTACACCTTC.

This chain joins TRBV2 and TRBJ2-2; TRBD1 matches at 10 bases. The CDR3 is 17 residues long. Germline V gives CDR1 SNHLY, CDR2 FYNNEI. Trimming cost V 7 bases and J 6 bases; bases outside gene matches: 14. CDR3 loop: CASTPGQGKKIPGELFF. The CDR3 DNA sequence: TGTGCCAGCACTCCGGGACAGGGGAAGAAGATTCCCGGGGAGCTGTTTTTT. Full variable domain (rest looked up from reference TRBV2 and TRBJ2-2): EPEVTQTPSHQVTQMGQEVILRCVPISNHLYFYWYRQILGQKVEFLVSFYNNEISEKSEIFDDQFSVERPDGSNFTLKIRSTKLEDSAMYFCASTPGQGKKIPGELFFGEGSRLTVL.

In DNA, the CDR3 is TGTGCCAGCAGTGACAGGTTAGCCAAAAACATTCAGTACTTC. Protein sequence: CASSDRLAKNIQYF. This sequence joins TRBV2 and TRBJ2-4; D remains unclear. The CDR3 loop spans 14 amino acids. Trimming pared 3 bases from V and 0 bases from J, leaving 6 bases between. Germline V gives CDR1 SNHLY, CDR2 FYNNEI.

This chain joins TRBV11-1 and TRBJ1-6; D is perhaps TRBD1 (6 bases). The germline V gene has CDR1 SGHAT and CDR2 FQDESV (reference sequence). This CDR3 has 15 amino acids. V was shortened by 3 bases and J by 6 bases, with 12 bases between the two germline ends. The CDR3 region is CASSFPGHLNSPLHF. The CDR3 DNA is TGTGCCAGCAGCTTCCCGGGACATCTTAATTCACCCCTCCACTTT.

The gene calls are TRBV10-1 and TRBJ2-2; the D gene is possibly TRBD2 (5 bases). The V gene lost 6 bases and the J gene lost 6 bases, with 14 bases spanning the gap. In germline, CDR1 is WNHNN, CDR2 SYGVQD (reference sequence). This CDR3 is built from 14 residues. DNA of the CDR3: TGCGCCAGCAGCACCCTCAACGGGGCCGGGGAGCTGTTTTTT. Its protein is CASSTLNGAGELFF.

The gene calls are TRBV19 and TRBJ2-2; 10 bases agree with TRBD1. Germline V gene sequence: CDR1 LNHDA, CDR2 SQIVND (reference sequence). Germline trimming cut 1 base from V and 0 bases from J; bases unmatched to any gene: 8. The CDR3 consists of 19 residues. The DNA for the CDR3 is TGTGCCAGTAGTATAGGATGGACAGGGGGGCCCGCGAACACCGGGGAGCTGTTTTTT. Amino acids: CASSIGWTGGPANTGELFF. The full variable domain, its missing parts supplied by reference TRBV19 and TRBJ2-2, is DGGITQSPKYLFRKEGQNVTLSCEQNLNHDAMYWYRQDPGQGLRLIYYSQIVNDFQKGDIAEGYSVSREKKESFPLTVTSAQKNPTAFYLCASSIGWTGGPANTGELFFGEGSRLTVL.

This clone appeared a single time. The V call is TRBV27, the J call TRBJ2-6; 10 nucleotides match TRBD1. Germline V CDR1 and CDR2: MNHEY, SMNVEV (reference sequence). Trimming removed 5 bases from V and 1 base from J; junction bases left unmatched: 20. The CDR3 has 22 amino acids. The CDR3 spells CASSPYSYLLTGGLSGANVLTF. CDR3 nucleotides: TGTGCCAGCAGTCCCTACTCCTATCTTTTGACAGGGGGCCTTTCTGGGGCCAACGTCCTGACTTTC.

This chain uses TRBV6-5 with TRBJ2-1; no firm D call. The germline V and J ends were trimmed by 9 bases and 0 bases, with 6 bases remaining between them. Germline V gene lookup returns CDR1 MNHEY and CDR2 SVGAGI. The CDR3 is 12 amino acids. The CDR3 coding sequence is TGTGCCAGTATGAGCTCCTACAATGAGCAGTTCTTC. Its translation is CASMSSYNEQFF.

V gene TRBV7-2 combines with J gene TRBJ2-1; TRBD1 matches 8 bases. J was trimmed by 4 bases and V by 4 bases; bases with no gene match: 12. The CDR3 totals 17 residues. Germline CDR1 and CDR2: SGHTA and FQGNSA. CDR3: CASSSTRGQGRYNEQFF. In DNA form, the CDR3 reads TGTGCCAGCAGCTCTACTCGTGGACAGGGCCGGTACAATGAGCAGTTCTTC.

This chain links TRBV30 with TRBJ1-2, with 10 bases fitting TRBD1. Trimming took 3 bases from V and 4 from J; bases not matched to a gene: 5. Germline CDR1 is GTSNPN and CDR2 is SVGIG (reference sequence). The CDR3 length is 14 residues. The DNA of the CDR3 is TGTGCCTGGAGCCGGGACAGGGGCCCCTATGGCTACACCTTC. This gives the protein CAWSRDRGPYGYTF. Using reference TRBV30 and TRBJ1-2 for the parts outside the CDR3, the full variable domain is SQTIHQWPATLVQPVGSPLSLECTVEGTSNPNLYWYRQAAGRGLQLLFYSVGIGQISSEVPQNLSASRPQDRQFILSSKKLLLSDSGFYLCAWSRDRGPYGYTFGSGTRLTVV.

The CDR3 nucleotides are TGTGCCAGCAGTGTCCTAGCGGGGGAAGGGGAGCTGTTTTTT. Its translation: CASSVLAGEGELFF. V is TRBV2 and J is TRBJ2-2; 10 bases map to TRBD2. V was clipped by 4 bases and J by 8 bases; unmatched bases: 4. Germline CDR1 and CDR2: SNHLY and FYNNEI. CDR3 length: 14 amino acids.

V is TRBV4-1 and J is TRBJ2-5; TRBD2 matches 12 bases. V lost 0 bases and J lost 3; bases outside the gene matches: 5. Germline CDR1 is MGHRA and CDR2 is YSYEKL. The CDR3 is made up of 17 amino acids. CDR3 amino acids: CASSQDGASGGEETQYF. As DNA, the CDR3 is TGCGCCAGCAGCCAAGATGGTGCTAGCGGGGGGGAAGAGACCCAGTACTTC.

The V gene is TRBV19, the J gene TRBJ2-1; 11 bases are a match to TRBD1. Germline values: CDR1 LNHDA, CDR2 SQIVND (reference sequence). Unmatched junction bases numbered 5, after V lost 3 bases and J lost 4 bases. The CDR3 runs 16 residues. The CDR3 nucleotides read TGTGCCAGTAGTATCGGGACAGGGGGAGTATACAATGAGCAGTTCTTC. Protein sequence: CASSIGTGGVYNEQFF.

The chain carries TRBV5-4 and TRBJ2-2; D is possibly TRBD1 (6 bases). Trimming took off 6 bases at V and 4 bases at J, with 10 bases between the two ends. The germline gives CDR1 SGHNT, CDR2 YYREEE (reference sequence). This CDR3 region has 13 residues. CDR3 sequence (DNA): TGTGCCAGCAACCTGGGGGCCACCGGGGAGCTGTTTTTT. This translates into CASNLGATGELFF.

The chain employs TRBV10-3 and TRBJ1-1, with 7 bases identical to TRBD1. The CDR3 sequence is 15 residues long. J lost 2 bases, V lost 5 bases, and 8 bases had no gene match. Germline CDR1 ENHRY, CDR2 SYGVKD. The CDR3 DNA sequence: TGTGCCATCAGTCCCGACAGGGCCGACAACACTGAAGCTTTCTTT. It codes for CAISPDRADNTEAFF.

This clone has a handful of counts. V usage is TRBV5-8 and J usage is TRBJ2-6; 7 nucleotides line up with TRBD1. V shed 4 bases, J shed 3 bases, and the junction held 4 bases outside the gene matches. Germline loops: CDR1 SGHTS, CDR2 YDEGEE. This CDR3 comprises 15 residues. As DNA, the CDR3 is TGTGCCAGCAGCCCTCAGGGGGTTGGGGCCAACGTCCTGACTTTC. It codes for CASSPQGVGANVLTF.

The V call is TRBV2, the J call TRBJ1-3, with TRBD1 matching over 9 bases. Unmatched junction bases numbered 8, after V lost 6 bases and J lost 2 bases. The CDR3 is 16 amino acids. CDR1 SNHLY and CDR2 FYNNEI come from the germline V gene. The CDR3 sequence: CASSTTDRGPGNTIYF. CDR3 in DNA: TGTGCCAGCAGCACTACGGACAGGGGCCCTGGAAACACCATATATTTT. Full variable domain (remainder filled in from reference TRBV2 and TRBJ1-3): EPEVTQTPSHQVTQMGQEVILRCVPISNHLYFYWYRQILGQKVEFLVSFYNNEISEKSEIFDDQFSVERPDGSNFTLKIRSTKLEDSAMYFCASSTTDRGPGNTIYFGEGSWLTVV.

The table lists this clone with a count of one. The V call is TRBV28, the J call TRBJ1-1; D perhaps matches TRBD1 (5 bases). V was shortened by 5 bases and J by 1 base, with 11 bases between the two germline ends. CDR1 and CDR2 from the germline V gene are MDHEN and SYDVKM. This CDR3 contains 14 residues. Here the CDR3 reads CASSLRAPNTEAFF. The DNA of the CDR3 is TGTGCCAGCAGTCTCAGGGCGCCGAACACTGAAGCTTTCTTT. The full variable domain, its missing parts supplied by reference TRBV28 and TRBJ1-1, is DVKVTQSSRYLVKRTGEKVFLECVQDMDHENMFWYRQDPGLGLRLIYFSYDVKMKEKGDIPEGYSVSREKKERFSLILESASTNQTSMYLCASSLRAPNTEAFFGQGTRLTVV.

A few counts support this clone. The V call is TRBV19, the J call TRBJ2-2, with 7 bases that match TRBD1. This CDR3 has 15 amino acids. Germline values: CDR1 LNHDA, CDR2 SQIVND (reference sequence). Trimming at V came to 5 bases and at J to 0 bases, leaving 3 bases not matched to a gene. The CDR3 DNA is TGTGCCAGTAGTTATACAGGGGCGAACACCGGGGAGCTGTTTTTT. It translates to CASSYTGANTGELFF.

With respect to this clone: One end of the junction fails to match germline, which may point to a read error. The chain uses TRBV11-1 and TRBJ2-7; D may be TRBD2 (6 bases). The CDR3 has 11 amino acids. Germline CDR1 is SGHAT and CDR2 is FQDESV (reference sequence). The CDR3, as DNA: TGTGCCAGCAGCGCCGCCGGAGGGTTCGGCTTC. Translating gives CASSAAGGFGF.

The chain couples TRBV14 to TRBJ1-1, with D possibly TRBD1 on 6 matching bases. CDR3 size: 16 residues. Trimming left V 1 base short and J 0 bases short, with 12 bases between. Germline V lookup: CDR1 SGHDN, CDR2 FVKESK. The CDR3 bases are TGTGCCAGCAGCCAAGGAGGGGGGTTTTTGAACACTGAAGCTTTCTTT. This encodes CASSQGGGFLNTEAFF.

The rearrangement joins TRBV28 to TRBJ2-7; 9 positions match TRBD1. This CDR3 is built from 15 residues. Germline values: CDR1 MDHEN, CDR2 SYDVKM. V dropped 7 bases and J dropped 1; count of bases not matched to a gene: 8. The CDR3, as DNA: TGTGCCAGCAATAGCCCGGGACAGGGATCCTACGAGCAGTACTTC. It translates to CASNSPGQGSYEQYF.

The CDR3 loop reads CASSDGWGGFNIQYF. The DNA for the CDR3 is TGTGCCAGCAGTGATGGTTGGGGGGGGTTCAACATTCAGTACTTC. The chain employs TRBV6-1 and TRBJ2-4; 7 bases agree with TRBD2. V shed 3 bases, J shed 7 bases, and the junction held 9 bases outside the gene matches. CDR1 and CDR2 (germline): MNHNS, SASEGT. CDR3 length equals 15 residues.

The chain uses TRBV19 and TRBJ1-5; D may be TRBD1 (6 bases). Germline V gene sequence: CDR1 LNHDA, CDR2 SQIVND (reference sequence). V was trimmed by 0 bases and J by 13 bases, leaving 16 bases between them. The CDR3 has 14 amino acids. The CDR3, as DNA: TGTGCCAGTAGTATAGATTGGGACACCCCAAATCAGCATTTT. Protein sequence: CASSIDWDTPNQHF.

The chain has TRBV4-2 and TRBJ2-1; D is possibly TRBD2 (6 bases). Per the germline V gene, CDR1 is LGHNA and CDR2 is YNFKEQ. Trimming left V 0 bases short and J 4 bases short, with 13 bases between. The CDR3 loop spans 16 amino acids. Written as DNA, the CDR3 is TGTGCCAGCAGCCAAGATGGGGACTTCAGTTACAATGAGCAGTTCTTC. This translates into CASSQDGDFSYNEQFF.

The chain carries TRBV7-3 and TRBJ2-1; D may correspond to TRBD1 or TRBD2 (6 bases each). Germline loops: CDR1 SGHTA, CDR2 FQGTGA. Trimming removed 8 bases at V and 5 bases at J, with 19 bases between. This CDR3 has 15 residues. As DNA, the CDR3 is TGTGCCAGCGCGGCCCCGGGGGCGAGGGACAATGAGCAGTTCTTC. This sequence encodes CASAAPGARDNEQFF.

This clone occurred a few times. This sequence joins TRBV6-4 and TRBJ2-7; D remains unclear. Germline V gives CDR1 MRHNA, CDR2 SNTAGT. There are 13 residues in the CDR3. Trimming removed 2 bases at V and 3 bases at J, with 8 bases between. In nucleotides, the CDR3 is TGTGCCAGCAGTGACCATGCAGACTACGAGCAGTACGTC. Protein: CASSDHADYEQYV.

The rearrangement uses TRBV7-3 and TRBJ2-1; 10 bases agree with TRBD2. J lost 7 bases, V lost 5 bases, and 8 bases had no gene match. CDR1 and CDR2 from the germline V gene are SGHTA and FQGTGA. The CDR3 contains 15 residues. The chain's CDR3 is CASSLAGAAPNEQFF. CDR3 nucleotides: TGTGCCAGCAGCCTAGCGGGGGCCGCCCCTAATGAGCAGTTCTTC.

V is TRBV4-1 and J is TRBJ2-6; 8 bases line up with TRBD1. Trimming took 4 bases from V and 0 from J; bases not matched to a gene: 11. CDR1 and CDR2 from the germline V gene are MGHRA and YSYEKL. This CDR3 region has 19 residues. CDR3 DNA sequence: TGCGCCAGCAGCCGGAGGACAGGGAACTTTAGCTCTGGGGCCAACGTCCTGACTTTC. Encoded protein: CASSRRTGNFSSGANVLTF.

This clone was observed once. V gene TRBV28 combines with J gene TRBJ2-6; no definite D call. Germline V gene sequence: CDR1 MDHEN, CDR2 SYDVKM. V dropped 2 bases and J dropped 6 bases, with 5 bases sitting between them. The length of the CDR3 is 13 residues. The CDR3 DNA sequence: TGTGCCAGCAGTTTAATATCGGCCAACGTCCTGACTTTC. This codes for CASSLISANVLTF.